The subject of this entry is one T cell receptor beta chain. The sample is drawn from a study of shared clonotypes between healthy human individuals. This table comes from immunoSEQ multiplex PCR, and its TCRdb copy is limited to in-frame clones, with some not included. The table has about 1.5 million clones, roughly 96% seen once. V was pared by 4 bases and J by 2 bases, with 5 bases of the junction left unmatched. In germline, CDR1 is WNHNN, CDR2 SYGVQD (reference sequence). The CDR3 runs 16 residues. Sequenced input: naive CD4+ T cells sorted from blood. Subset given: CD45RA+ positively selected. The J gene is TRBJ2-5, the V gene TRBV10-1; 12 nucleotides align to TRBD2. The TCR sequence derives from a man aged 30-40 years in good health. CDR3 sequence (DNA): TGCGCCAGCAGTGGCCGTCTAGCGGGAGGGCAAGAGACCCAGTACTTC. This translates into CASSGRLAGGQETQYF.